These 25 T cell receptor beta chains were all obtained from the same sample, sequenced in a study of OX40 agonist ivuxolimab in advanced cancers. Profiled with immunoSEQ multiplex PCR; TCRdb holds only in-frame clones, not every one. The table includes fewer than 80,000 clones, 85% detected once. This specimen was CD4+ or CD8+ T cells sorted from blood, taken in a trial of the OX40 agonist ivuxolimab. These receptor sequences come from an adult with an advanced solid tumor such as melanoma, head and neck, liver or kidney cancer.

This chain uses TRBV7-2 with TRBJ2-7; maybe TRBD2 (6 bases). In germline, CDR1 is SGHTA, CDR2 FQGNSA. CDR3 length: 15 residues. Trimming stripped 5 bases from V and 9 bases from J, with 23 bases between. The CDR3 protein is CASSKGGELSLVQYF. In DNA, the CDR3 is TGTGCCAGCAGCAAAGGAGGGGAACTTTCCTTGGTGCAGTACTTC.

The chain links TRBV2 to TRBJ2-7; 12 nucleotides line up with TRBD1. This CDR3 region has 15 residues. J was trimmed by 2 bases and V by 5 bases; bases with no gene match: 4. Germline V gene sequence: CDR1 SNHLY, CDR2 FYNNEI. The CDR3 is CASSNGDRGPYEQYF. The DNA for the CDR3 is TGTGCCAGCAGTAACGGGGACAGGGGGCCCTACGAGCAGTACTTC.

This clone was detected only a few times. This chain joins TRBV10-1 and TRBJ2-5, with D perhaps assigned TRBD1 or TRBD2 (5 bases each). This CDR3 is 13 amino acids long. Trimming shortened V by 2 bases and J by 1 base, and 5 bases separated the two germline ends. Germline values: CDR1 WNHNN, CDR2 SYGVQD (reference sequence). CDR3: CASSEGGQETQYF. CDR3 in DNA: TGCGCCAGCAGTGAGGGGGGCCAAGAGACCCAGTACTTC.

This clone was seen only once. This rearrangement joins TRBV15 to TRBJ1-4; 7 bases align to TRBD1. V lost 4 bases, J lost 0 bases, and 8 bases stayed unmatched. Germline V gene sequence: CDR1 LNHNV, CDR2 YYDKDF (reference sequence). The CDR3 sequence is 17 residues long. The CDR3 loop is CATSNYGRGSTNEKLFF. CDR3 coding DNA: TGTGCCACCAGCAACTATGGCAGGGGGTCAACTAATGAAAAACTGTTTTTT.

This chain links TRBV10-3 with TRBJ2-2; 9 nucleotides agree with TRBD1. The CDR3 has 15 amino acids. CDR1 is ENHRY and CDR2 is SYGVKD in the germline V gene. V gave up 5 bases and J gave up 1 base; unmatched junction bases: 2. For the CDR3, the DNA is TGTGCCATCAGTCTGGACAGGGGGAACACCGGGGAGCTGTTTTTT. This encodes CAISLDRGNTGELFF.

This clone appeared once. The gene calls are TRBV20-1 and TRBJ2-5, with unresolved D. This CDR3 comprises 11 residues. The V gene's germline CDR1 is DFQATT and CDR2 SNEGSKA (reference sequence). Trimming shortened V by 0 bases and J by 1 base, and 0 bases separated the two germline ends. This CDR3 is CSARDQETQYF. In DNA, the CDR3 is TGCAGTGCTAGAGACCAAGAGACCCAGTACTTC.

The rearrangement joins TRBV19 to TRBJ1-2, with a tentative D call TRBD1 (6 bases). This CDR3 comprises 14 residues. Trimming removed 6 bases at V and 4 bases at J, with 15 bases between. The germline V gene encodes CDR1 LNHDA and CDR2 SQIVND (reference sequence). DNA for the CDR3: TGTGCCAGTAGATCGACAGGATGGTTCTATGGCTACACCTTC. It translates to CASRSTGWFYGYTF.

The rearrangement uses TRBV5-5 and TRBJ1-5, with D unclear. The CDR3 length is 17 residues. The germline gives CDR1 SGHKS, CDR2 YYEKEE (reference sequence). V lost 1 base and J 1 base, leaving 15 bases between the germline ends. CDR3 sequence reads: CASSLSVVGWSNQPQHF. The DNA of the CDR3 is TGTGCCAGCAGCTTGTCCGTTGTCGGCTGGAGCAATCAGCCCCAGCATTTT.

V and J are TRBV28 and TRBJ1-2, with TRBD1 matching 7 bases. The junction had 3 bases not matched to a gene; V was cut back by 8 bases and J by 3 bases. The CDR3 totals 12 residues. Germline V gives CDR1 MDHEN, CDR2 SYDVKM. The CDR3 DNA reads TGTGCCAGCCACAGGGGCTACTATGGCTACACCTTC. It specifies CASHRGYYGYTF.

The V and J genes are TRBV4-3 and TRBJ1-2, with a weak D call TRBD1 (5 bases). This CDR3 has 14 amino acids. V lost 0 bases and J lost 4, with 9 bases in between. The germline CDR1 and CDR2 sequences are LGHNA and YSLEER. CDR3 amino acids: CASSQDRGGYGYTF. DNA of the CDR3: TGCGCCAGCAGCCAAGATCGGGGGGGCTATGGCTACACCTTC.

V and J are TRBV19 and TRBJ2-1, with 7 bases aligning to TRBD2. Germline-derived CDR1 and CDR2 are LNHDA and SQIVND (reference sequence). V lost 2 bases and J lost 0; bases outside the gene matches: 7. There are 17 residues in the CDR3. CDR3 in DNA: TGTGCCAGTAGTATATCCGGGACTACACACTCCTACAATGAGCAGTTCTTC. Translating gives CASSISGTTHSYNEQFF. The full variable domain, its missing parts supplied by reference TRBV19 and TRBJ2-1, is DGGITQSPKYLFRKEGQNVTLSCEQNLNHDAMYWYRQDPGQGLRLIYYSQIVNDFQKGDIAEGYSVSREKKESFPLTVTSAQKNPTAFYLCASSISGTTHSYNEQFFGPGTRLTVL.

The gene calls are TRBV6-5 and TRBJ1-6; D perhaps matches TRBD1 (6 bases). The CDR3 length is 14 residues. Germline CDR1 MNHEY, CDR2 SVGAGI. V was shortened by 5 bases and J by 10 bases, with 15 bases between the two germline ends. CDR3 loop: CASSTGQDGSPLHF. The CDR3 DNA sequence: TGTGCCAGCAGTACGGGACAAGATGGATCACCCCTCCACTTT.

The chain joins TRBV7-3 to TRBJ2-3, with D possibly called TRBD1 or TRBD2 (6 bases each). Trimming stripped 5 bases from V and 0 bases from J, with 27 bases between. Germline lookup yields CDR1 SGHTA and CDR2 FQGTGA. The CDR3 consists of 20 residues. CDR3 sequence: CASSLQRTKTGIESTDTQYF. The DNA for the CDR3 is TGTGCCAGCAGCCTCCAAAGGACTAAAACAGGGATAGAGAGCACAGATACGCAGTATTTT.

By sample fraction, this clone is medium-sized. DNA of the CDR3: TGCGCCAGCAGCTGGACAGCGGACTCCTACGAGCAGTACTTC. This codes for CASSWTADSYEQYF. The genes are TRBV5-1 and TRBJ2-7; TRBD1 might be the D (6 bases). The germline V and J ends were trimmed by 3 bases and 0 bases, with 10 bases remaining between them. The CDR3 runs to 14 residues. The germline CDR1 and CDR2 sequences are SGHRS and YFSETQ. Full variable domain (remainder filled in from reference TRBV5-1 and TRBJ2-7): KAGVTQTPRYLIKTRGQQVTLSCSPISGHRSVSWYQQTPGQGLQFLFEYFSETQRNKGNFPGRFSGRQFSNSRSEMNVSTLELGDSALYLCASSWTADSYEQYFGPGTRLTVT.

This clone was seen a handful of times. This chain links TRBV27 with TRBJ1-5; tentatively, D is TRBD1 (6 bases). There are 15 residues in the CDR3. Germline-derived CDR1 and CDR2 are MNHEY and SMNVEV (reference sequence). Between the trimmed V and J ends, which lost 4 bases and 4 bases, there was a span of 14 bases. The CDR3 reads CASSSLQGLNQPQHF. The CDR3 region has the DNA TGTGCCAGCAGTTCCCTACAGGGTCTGAATCAGCCCCAGCATTTT.

The chain recombines TRBV15 with TRBJ2-4, with D unresolved. Germline loops: CDR1 LNHNV, CDR2 YYDKDF (reference sequence). V was pared by 9 bases and J by 5 bases, with 2 bases between. CDR3 length: 9 residues. The CDR3 reads CATQNIQYF. The CDR3 region has the DNA TGTGCCACACAAAACATTCAGTACTTC.

The CDR3 DNA sequence: TGTGCCAGCAGCGTGGCTACAGGGAGGAACACTGAAGCTTTCTTT. Protein sequence: CASSVATGRNTEAFF. The V and J genes are TRBV9 and TRBJ1-1, with D possibly TRBD1 on 6 matching bases. CDR1 SGDLS and CDR2 YYNGEE come from the germline V gene. The CDR3 extends over 15 amino acids. Between the trimmed V and J ends, which lost 2 bases and 1 base, there was a span of 12 bases.

This chain joins TRBV5-1 and TRBJ2-7, with 9 bases that match TRBD1. This CDR3 comprises 15 residues. CDR1 and CDR2 (germline): SGHRS, YFSETQ. J was trimmed by 0 bases and V by 3 bases; bases with no gene match: 4. The CDR3 DNA reads as TGCGCCAGCAGCTCCGGACAGGGGAGCTCCTACGAGCAGTACTTC. It translates to CASSSGQGSSYEQYF.

The rearrangement uses TRBV2 and TRBJ2-7; no reliable D call. The CDR3 runs 13 residues. CDR1 and CDR2 from the germline V gene are SNHLY and FYNNEI. V was clipped by 6 bases and J by 1 base, with 10 bases between them. CDR3 in amino acids: CASRRTFSYEQYF. CDR3 sequence (DNA): TGTGCCAGCAGGAGAACATTTTCCTACGAGCAGTACTTC.

This clone was seen more than once but under ten times. The chain links TRBV7-9 to TRBJ2-5; D not certain. The germline CDR1 and CDR2 sequences are SEHNR and FQNEAQ (reference sequence). CDR3 length: 14 amino acids. V was pared by 5 bases and J by 9 bases, with 19 bases between. This chain's CDR3 is CASSPPSASLPQYF. The CDR3 region has the DNA TGTGCCAGCAGCCCCCCCTCGGCATCACTGCCCCAGTACTTC.

The chain recombines TRBV5-1 with TRBJ2-1; 8 bases are shared with TRBD1. Losses at the gene ends were 4 bases for V and 0 bases for J; bases not matched to a gene: 3. CDR3 length equals 15 residues. Germline V lookup: CDR1 SGHRS, CDR2 YFSETQ. The CDR3 sequence: CASSPDRGSYNEQFF. CDR3 nucleotide sequence: TGCGCCAGCAGCCCCGACAGGGGCTCCTACAATGAGCAGTTCTTC. The variable domain in full, completed from reference TRBV5-1 and TRBJ2-1, reads KAGVTQTPRYLIKTRGQQVTLSCSPISGHRSVSWYQQTPGQGLQFLFEYFSETQRNKGNFPGRFSGRQFSNSRSEMNVSTLELGDSALYLCASSPDRGSYNEQFFGPGTRLTVL.

This clone has a handful of counts. The rearrangement joins TRBV30 to TRBJ1-5, with no clear D. V lost 0 bases and J lost 7, with 16 bases in between. CDR1 and CDR2 from the germline V gene are GTSNPN and SVGIG (reference sequence). This CDR3 has 15 amino acids. CDR3 coding DNA: TGTGCCTGGAGTGTACCCGGAATAGGAATCCAGCCCCAGCATTTT. Residues: CAWSVPGIGIQPQHF.

The V gene is TRBV7-2, the J gene TRBJ2-1, with a possible D match to TRBD2 (5 bases). The CDR3 totals 13 residues. Germline assignment: CDR1 SGHTA and CDR2 FQGNSA. V was trimmed by 5 bases and J by 4 bases, leaving 9 bases between them. The CDR3 spells CASSPGVYNEQFF. The CDR3 nucleotides are TGTGCCAGCAGCCCCGGGGTGTACAATGAGCAGTTCTTC. The variable domain in full, completed from reference TRBV7-2 and TRBJ2-1, reads GAGVSQSPSNKVTEKGKDVELRCDPISGHTALYWYRQSLGQGLEFLIYFQGNSAPDKSGLPSDRFSAERTGGSVSTLTIQRTQQEDSAVYLCASSPGVYNEQFFGPGTRLTVL.

The rearrangement joins TRBV5-5 to TRBJ2-2, with D perhaps TRBD1 or TRBD2 (6 bases each). The CDR3 extends over 16 amino acids. The ends were cut back, 5 bases at V and 0 bases at J, with 14 bases in the middle. Germline CDR1 and CDR2: SGHKS and YYEKEE (reference sequence). The DNA of the CDR3 is TGTGCCAGCAGTTTGTGGGGGGCCCCGAACACCGGGGAGCTGTTTTTT. It codes for CASSLWGAPNTGELFF. Combining the CDR3 with reference TRBV5-5 and TRBJ2-2 gives the whole variable domain DAGVTQSPTHLIKTRGQQVTLRCSPISGHKSVSWYQQVLGQGPQFIFQYYEKEERGRGNFPDRFSARQFPNYSSELNVNALLLGDSALYLCASSLWGAPNTGELFFGEGSRLTVL.

The chain uses TRBV29-1 and TRBJ1-3, with D perhaps TRBD1 (6 bases). The germline gives CDR1 SQVTM, CDR2 ANQGSEA. The CDR3 loop spans 12 amino acids. The V end lost 7 bases, the J end lost 4 bases, and 11 bases lay between the germline ends. The CDR3 protein is CSASGAGNTIYF. For the CDR3, the DNA is TGCAGCGCCTCGGGGGCGGGAAACACCATATATTTT.